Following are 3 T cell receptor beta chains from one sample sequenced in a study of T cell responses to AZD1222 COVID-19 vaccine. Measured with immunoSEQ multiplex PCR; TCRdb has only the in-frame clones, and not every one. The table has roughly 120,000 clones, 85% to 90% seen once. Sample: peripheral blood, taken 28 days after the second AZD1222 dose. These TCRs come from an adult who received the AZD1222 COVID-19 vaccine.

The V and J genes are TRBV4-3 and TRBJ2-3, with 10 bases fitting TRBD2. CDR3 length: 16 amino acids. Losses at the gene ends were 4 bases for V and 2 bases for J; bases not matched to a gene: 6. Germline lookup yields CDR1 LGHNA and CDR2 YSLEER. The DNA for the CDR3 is TGCGCCAGCAGCCTCGGACTAGCGGCGCTCACAGATACGCAGTATTTT. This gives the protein CASSLGLAALTDTQYF.

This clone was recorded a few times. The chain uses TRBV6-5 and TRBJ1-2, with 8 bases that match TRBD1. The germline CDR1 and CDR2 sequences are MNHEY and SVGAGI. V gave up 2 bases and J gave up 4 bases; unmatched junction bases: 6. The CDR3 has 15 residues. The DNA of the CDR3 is TGTGCCAGCAGTTACCCGTCACAGGGGGGCTATGGCTACACCTTC. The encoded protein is CASSYPSQGGYGYTF.

The CDR3 coding sequence is TGTGCCAGCAGCTTGACCAGGATTGGCACTGAAGCTTTCTTT. This gives the protein CASSLTRIGTEAFF. The rearrangement uses TRBV7-9 and TRBJ1-1; the D is unclear. This CDR3 contains 14 residues. The V end lost 3 bases, the J end lost 4 bases, and 12 bases lay between the germline ends. Germline V gene lookup returns CDR1 SEHNR and CDR2 FQNEAQ (reference sequence).